Listed here are 30 T cell receptor beta chains from one sample, sequenced in a study of neurological immune-mediated disorders. TCRdb analysed the 5' RACE reads with MiXCR anew, one entry per CDR3 protein. Among under 60,000 distinct CDR3 sequences listed, about 15% were seen once. The sample taken for sequencing was PBMCs. These receptors originate from a man aged 55 to 70 in good health.

This clonotype showed up many times. This chain joins TRBV7-8 and TRBJ2-1, with D possibly matching TRBD2 (7 bases). CDR1 is SGHVS, CDR2 FQNEAQ, per germline. Trimming took 5 bases from V and 14 from J, leaving 19 bases between them. This CDR3 region has 13 residues. The CDR3 DNA sequence: TGTGCCAGCAGCGGGGGGCGTGGGGAGGGAGAGTTCTTC. It translates to CASSGGRGEGEFF.

CDR3 sequence: CASSTRLAGTADTQYF. The CDR3 bases are TGCGCCAGCAGCACAAGACTAGCGGGAACTGCAGATACGCAGTATTTT. The chain is built from TRBV5-1 and TRBJ2-3; 11 positions agree with TRBD2. Germline-derived CDR1 and CDR2 are SGHRS and YFSETQ. V lost 4 bases, J lost 4 bases, and 8 bases stayed unmatched. The CDR3 is made up of 16 amino acids.

This clonotype was recorded at least ten times. CDR3 loop: CSANPLGEVSYNEQFF. CDR3 sequence (DNA): TGCAGCGCGAACCCACTAGGGGAAGTCTCCTACAATGAGCAGTTCTTC. This chain links TRBV29-1 with TRBJ2-1; tentatively, D is TRBD1 or TRBD2 (5 bases each). Germline CDR1 reads SQVTM; CDR2 reads ANQGSEA. The CDR3 loop spans 16 amino acids. Trimming stripped 7 bases from V and 0 bases from J, with 19 bases between.

CDR3 residues: CASSWGGGTYNEQFF. For the CDR3, the DNA is TGTGCCAGCAGCTGGGGGGGAGGGACCTACAATGAGCAGTTCTTC. This chain connects TRBV7-3 to TRBJ2-1; 7 bases agree with TRBD2. The V gene's germline CDR1 is SGHTA and CDR2 FQGTGA. Trimming cost V 4 bases and J 2 bases; bases outside gene matches: 5. CDR3 size: 15 residues.

The chain joins TRBV21-1 to TRBJ1-1; no check of the table's D call, TRBD1, against the DNA was made. TRBV21-1 is a listed pseudogene. This CDR3 comprises 15 residues. In DNA, the CDR3 is TGTGCCATCGGCCCCCCCTCGGGACCCGTCACTGAAGCTTTCTTT. Its translation: CAIGPPSGPVTEAFF.

This clonotype came up many times. The chain has TRBV3-1 and TRBJ2-6, with D maybe TRBD1 (5 bases). Germline CDR1 reads LGHDT; CDR2 reads YNNKEL (reference sequence). The germline V and J ends were trimmed by 4 bases and 0 bases, with 16 bases remaining between them. This CDR3 is 18 amino acids long. CDR3: CASSLRPDSSSGANVLTF. For the CDR3, the DNA is TGTGCCAGCAGCCTCCGGCCTGACAGCTCCTCTGGGGCCAACGTCCTGACTTTC.

This clonotype was observed at least ten times. The V and J genes are TRBV7-2 and TRBJ2-7, with D perhaps matching TRBD1 or TRBD2 (5 bases each). CDR1 and CDR2 (germline): SGHTA, FQGNSA. The CDR3 is made up of 14 amino acids. V lost 5 bases to trimming and J lost 4 bases, with 15 bases between them. For the CDR3, the DNA is TGTGCCAGCAGCCCAGGGACGTTTGGGTACGAGCAGTACTTC. It yields the protein CASSPGTFGYEQYF.

This clonotype was seen a handful of times. V gene TRBV5-1 combines with J gene TRBJ1-6; the D is unclear. CDR1 is SGHRS, CDR2 YFSETQ, per germline. The CDR3 spans 15 residues. Trimming left V 0 bases short and J 10 bases short, with 14 bases between. The CDR3 bases are TGCGCCAGCAGCTTGGAGGGCTCCATTGGCTCACCCCTCCACTTT. The encoded protein is CASSLEGSIGSPLHF.

This clonotype was detected ten times or more. The CDR3 DNA follows: TGTGCCAGCACCTTTGTTACAGAACCCGATCAGCCCCAGCATTTT. Residues: CASTFVTEPDQPQHF. V and J are TRBV12-3 or TRBV12-4 and TRBJ1-5; unclear D gene. This CDR3 is built from 15 residues. V dropped 7 bases and J dropped 5 bases, with 18 bases sitting between them.

Ten or more counts support this clonotype. The chain is built from TRBV28 and TRBJ2-2; TRBD2 agrees at 8 bases. Germline V gene data show CDR1 as MDHEN and CDR2 as SYDVKM. This CDR3 spans 16 amino acids. V shed 3 bases, J shed 2 bases, and the junction held 5 bases outside the gene matches. The CDR3 DNA follows: TGTGCCAGCAGTTTCCCCGGGAGGGCCAACACCGGGGAGCTGTTTTTT. Protein: CASSFPGRANTGELFF.

In its sample, this clonotype was seen many times. This sequence joins TRBV7-9 and TRBJ2-5; TRBD1 agrees at 8 bases. The CDR3 has 15 amino acids. Germline CDR1 reads SEHNR; CDR2 reads FQNEAQ (reference sequence). V shed 1 base and J 5 bases; nucleotides not matched to a gene: 6. CDR3 DNA sequence: TGTGCCAGCAGCTTAGGGGCAGGGGGCAAGGAGACCCAGTACTTC. Its protein product is CASSLGAGGKETQYF.

In its sample, this clonotype was seen many times. The chain uses TRBV6-6 and TRBJ1-1, with TRBD1 identical over 7 bases. Germline values: CDR1 MNHNY, CDR2 SVGAGI (reference sequence). The CDR3 sequence is 16 residues long. Losses at the gene ends were 6 bases for V and 0 bases for J; bases not matched to a gene: 10. In DNA form, the CDR3 reads TGTGCCAGCAGGGAGAACAGGGGAGATTTGAACACTGAAGCTTTCTTT. Translation: CASRENRGDLNTEAFF.

This clonotype was recorded many times. The chain is built from TRBV9 and TRBJ2-1, with 8 bases fitting TRBD2. The trim removed 2 bases at V and 0 bases at J, leaving 1 base unmatched. The germline gives CDR1 SGDLS, CDR2 YYNGEE. The CDR3 contains 15 residues. CDR3 amino acids: CASSVGTSSYNEQFF. The CDR3 DNA is TGTGCCAGCAGCGTCGGGACTAGCTCCTACAATGAGCAGTTCTTC.

At least ten counts were recorded for this clonotype. The V gene is TRBV6-5, the J gene TRBJ2-1; 10 nucleotides line up with TRBD2. The V and J ends lost 0 bases and 5 bases, in that order; junction bases with no gene match: 4. This CDR3 has 16 residues. In germline, CDR1 is MNHEY, CDR2 SVGAGI. This chain's CDR3 is CASSYSSGRVDNEQFF. CDR3 nucleotides: TGTGCCAGCAGTTACTCCAGCGGGAGGGTAGACAATGAGCAGTTCTTC.

The chain has TRBV20-1 and TRBJ2-1, with D uncertain. The V and J ends lost 8 bases and 6 bases respectively, with 17 bases between them. This CDR3 spans 13 amino acids. Germline V gives CDR1 DFQATT, CDR2 SNEGSKA (reference sequence). The CDR3 nucleotides read TGCAGTATTTGGGCTCGCCCAAGCAATGAGCAGTTCTTC. This encodes CSIWARPSNEQFF.

Worth noting for this clonotype: Possible read error: a much larger clone is one base away. The rearrangement uses TRBV12-3 or TRBV12-4 and TRBJ2-1; D is perhaps TRBD2 (6 bases). The CDR3 contains 17 residues. CDR3 nucleotide sequence: TGTGCCAACAGTTCCTCCGTCGGCGGGATAGACTACAATGAGCAGTTCTTC. As protein: CANSSSVGGIDYNEQFF.

With regard to this clonotype: This may be a read error: a much more frequent sequence differs by one nucleotide. The chain recombines TRBV7-3 with TRBJ2-3; D remains ambiguous. The CDR3 is 15 amino acids. CDR1 SGHTA and CDR2 FQGTGA come from the germline V gene. The CDR3: CVSSLRSGGTDTQYF. The CDR3 DNA sequence: TGTGTCAGCAGCTTAAGGAGTGGGGGCACAGATACGCAGTATTTT.

There are many counts of this clonotype. This chain's CDR3 is CASSEYKAAYNNEQFF. Written as DNA, the CDR3 is TGTGCCAGCAGTGAATATAAAGCGGCTTATAACAATGAGCAGTTCTTC. The chain has TRBV25-1 and TRBJ2-1; D may be TRBD2 (5 bases). From germline, CDR1 is MGHDK and CDR2 SYGVNS. The CDR3 consists of 16 residues. Deletions cut 0 bases from V and 5 bases from J, with 14 bases between.

This clonotype was seen ten or more times. The V and J genes are TRBV6-2 or TRBV6-3 and TRBJ2-2; no definite D call. The germline V gene has CDR1 MNHEY and CDR2 SVGEGT. V lost 9 bases, J lost 6 bases, and 5 bases lay in between. This CDR3 has 10 amino acids. The CDR3 nucleotides are TGTGCCAGTTGGGCCGGGGAGCTGTTTTTT. This translates into CASWAGELFF.

This clonotype was seen many times. The chain uses TRBV7-3 and TRBJ2-3, with TRBD1 as a possible D gene (5 bases). CDR3 length equals 17 residues. The V end lost 0 bases, the J end lost 0 bases, and 13 bases lay between the germline ends. Germline values: CDR1 SGHTA, CDR2 FQGTGA. CDR3: CASSLTSGYSSTDTQYF. The DNA of the CDR3 is TGTGCCAGCAGCTTAACATCAGGGTACTCCAGCACAGATACGCAGTATTTT.

The gene calls are TRBV20-1 and TRBJ1-1; D gene ambiguous. Trimming cost V 3 bases and J 5 bases, with 7 bases left between them. Germline V gives CDR1 DFQATT, CDR2 SNEGSKA (reference sequence). The CDR3 length is 11 residues. Here the CDR3 DNA reads TGCAGTGCTAGCCAGCGGACTGAAGCTTTCTTT. It translates to CSASQRTEAFF.

The rearrangement uses TRBV25-1 and TRBJ2-3; 7 nucleotides match TRBD2. The CDR3 has 16 amino acids. Germline lookup yields CDR1 MGHDK and CDR2 SYGVNS. The V gene end was trimmed by 1 base and the J gene end by 5 bases; junction bases not matched to a gene: 9. The CDR3: CASSESPGLGLDTQYF. DNA for the CDR3: TGTGCCAGCAGTGAATCCCCCGGACTAGGGCTAGATACGCAGTATTTT.

This clonotype was found many times. The V and J genes are TRBV10-3 and TRBJ2-2; 7 nucleotides match TRBD2. The CDR3 is 15 residues long. J lost 4 bases, V lost 10 bases, and 12 bases had no gene match. CDR1 and CDR2 from the germline V gene are ENHRY and SYGVKD. CDR3 coding DNA: TGTGCCAGCGCTGGGGAGCGGGAAGTCACCGGGGAGCTGTTTTTT. As protein: CASAGEREVTGELFF.

This clonotype is deemed medium-sized. The chain uses TRBV5-1 and TRBJ2-7; maybe TRBD2 (5 bases). Trimming removed 7 bases at V and 4 bases at J, with 21 bases between. The CDR3 runs to 15 residues. Germline lookup yields CDR1 SGHRS and CDR2 YFSETQ. The CDR3 protein is CASGSSGLSSYEQYF. The DNA of the CDR3 is TGCGCCAGCGGATCCTCAGGACTGAGTTCGTACGAGCAGTACTTC.

This clonotype was recorded at least ten times. The chain employs TRBV10-3 and TRBJ2-2; TRBD2 is a possible D gene (7 bases). Per the germline V gene, CDR1 is ENHRY and CDR2 is SYGVKD. There are 16 residues in the CDR3. V lost 9 bases and J 4 bases, leaving 21 bases between the germline ends. The DNA for the CDR3 is TGTGCCATTACGGACAGCACGGGGGGTACCACCGGGGAGCTGTTTTTT. Translation gives CAITDSTGGTTGELFF.

This clonotype was observed many times. The chain has TRBV20-1 and TRBJ1-5, with TRBD1 as a possible D gene (5 bases). The CDR3 runs 16 residues. V was shortened by 0 bases and J by 0 bases, with 12 bases between the two germline ends. Looked up from germline, CDR1 is DFQATT and CDR2 is SNEGSKA (reference sequence). The CDR3 loop is CSARDAGTHSNQPQHF. CDR3 bases: TGCAGTGCTAGAGATGCAGGGACTCATAGCAATCAGCCCCAGCATTTT.

This clonotype was seen ten or more times. The gene calls are TRBV5-5 and TRBJ2-7, with D perhaps matching TRBD1 (6 bases). Trimming pared 0 bases from V and 7 bases from J, leaving 17 bases between. This CDR3 has 15 amino acids. Germline V lookup: CDR1 SGHKS, CDR2 YYEKEE (reference sequence). The CDR3 bases are TGTGCCAGCAGCTTGGCGTGGAGCGCCCAGGGGGAGCAGTACTTC. Translated: CASSLAWSAQGEQYF. Complete variable domain (other parts from reference TRBV5-5 and TRBJ2-7): DAGVTQSPTHLIKTRGQQVTLRCSPISGHKSVSWYQQVLGQGPQFIFQYYEKEERGRGNFPDRFSARQFPNYSSELNVNALLLGDSALYLCASSLAWSAQGEQYFGPGTRLTVT.

The chain employs TRBV6-1 and TRBJ1-3; D might be TRBD1 (5 bases). The CDR3 consists of 16 residues. Per germline, CDR1 MNHNS and CDR2 SASEGT. Trimming pared 1 base from V and 4 bases from J, leaving 14 bases between. CDR3 region: CASSEVWIQGGNTIYF. In DNA, the CDR3 is TGTGCCAGCAGTGAAGTGTGGATCCAGGGCGGAAACACCATATATTTT.

This clonotype has a count of ten or more. The rearrangement links TRBV24-1 to TRBJ2-1; 8 bases match TRBD2. The V gene's germline CDR1 is KGHDR and CDR2 SFDVKD. V shed 2 bases, J shed 4 bases, and the junction held 6 bases outside the gene matches. The CDR3 runs 16 residues. The CDR3 DNA reads TGTGCCACCAGTGATTCTACTAGCGGAGGATACAATGAGCAGTTCTTC. It encodes CATSDSTSGGYNEQFF.

This clonotype was detected ten times or more. The V and J genes are TRBV5-5 and TRBJ1-1; 9 bases line up with TRBD1. The CDR3 has 19 amino acids. V lost 2 bases, J lost 5 bases, and 19 bases stayed unmatched. CDR1 and CDR2 (germline): SGHKS, YYEKEE (reference sequence). Here the CDR3 reads CASSLAGTGLRAGKTEAFF. CDR3 DNA: TGTGCCAGCAGCTTAGCCGGGACAGGGCTCAGGGCGGGGAAAACTGAAGCTTTCTTT.